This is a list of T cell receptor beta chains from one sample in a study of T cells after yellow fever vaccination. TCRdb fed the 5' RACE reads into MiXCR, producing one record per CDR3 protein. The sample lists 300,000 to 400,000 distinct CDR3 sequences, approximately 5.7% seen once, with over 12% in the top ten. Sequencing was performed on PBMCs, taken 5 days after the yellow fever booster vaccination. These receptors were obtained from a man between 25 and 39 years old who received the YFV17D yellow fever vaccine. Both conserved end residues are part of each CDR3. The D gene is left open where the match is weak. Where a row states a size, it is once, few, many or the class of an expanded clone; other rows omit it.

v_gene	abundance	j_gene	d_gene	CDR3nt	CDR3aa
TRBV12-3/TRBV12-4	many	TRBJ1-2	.	TGTGCCAGCAGTTTGGTCCGGGGGGATGGCTACACCTTC	CASSLVRGDGYTF
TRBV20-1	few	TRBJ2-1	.	TGCAGTGCTATTACCCCACTAGGGCTGACCTACAATGAGCAGTTCTTC	CSAITPLGLTYNEQFF
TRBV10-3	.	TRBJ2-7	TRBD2	TGTGCCATCAGTCCGGGACTAGGGCCCCCGTCCGAGCAGTACTTC	CAISPGLGPPSEQYF
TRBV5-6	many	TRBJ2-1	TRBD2	TGTGCCAGCAGCCTACCGGGACTAGCGGGAGCTAATGAGCAGTTCTTC	CASSLPGLAGANEQFF
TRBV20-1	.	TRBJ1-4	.	TGCAGTGCTAGACGCCCGGCTAATGAAAAACTGTTTTTT	CSARRPANEKLFF
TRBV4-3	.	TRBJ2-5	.	TGCGCCAGCAGCCAAGGGGGGAACCAAGAGACCCAGTACTTC	CASSQGGNQETQYF
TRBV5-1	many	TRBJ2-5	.	TGTGCCAGCAGCTTGGTGGGCGAAGAGACCCAGTACTTC	CASSLVGEETQYF
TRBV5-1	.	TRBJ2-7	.	TGCGCCAGCAGCTTGCCCAGGGCCTACGAGCAGTACTTC	CASSLPRAYEQYF
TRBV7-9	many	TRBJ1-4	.	TGTGCCAGCAGCAACTCAGCACAACTGTTTTTT	CASSNSAQLFF
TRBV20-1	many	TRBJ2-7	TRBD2	TGCAGTGCGAACGGACTAGCGGGTTTCTACGAGCAGTACTTC	CSANGLAGFYEQYF
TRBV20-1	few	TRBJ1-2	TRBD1	TGCAGTGCTCCCGGACAGGGACCCCTATGGGGCTACACCTTC	CSAPGQGPLWGYTF
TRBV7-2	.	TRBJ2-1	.	TGTGCCAGCAGCTCGCGCCTAGCGAACAATGAGCAGTTCTTC	CASSSRLANNEQFF
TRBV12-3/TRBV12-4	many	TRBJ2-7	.	TGTGCCAGCAGGCGAGACGCCTACGAGCAGTACTTC	CASRRDAYEQYF
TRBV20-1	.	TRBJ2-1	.	TGCAGTGCTAGAGCTACTAGCTTCTCCTACAATGAGCAGTTCTTC	CSARATSFSYNEQFF
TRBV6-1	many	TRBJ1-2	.	TGTGCCAGTTCTCCCTCCAGGGCGACTGGGTATGGCTACACCTTC	CASSPSRATGYGYTF
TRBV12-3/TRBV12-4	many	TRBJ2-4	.	TGTGCCAGCAGTTTATGGGGCGGGGCGGACAAAAACATTCAGTACTTC	CASSLWGGADKNIQYF
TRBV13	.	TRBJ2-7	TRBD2	TGTGCCAGCAGCTTACCACAGACTAGCGGGAGGGCATACGAGCAGTACTTC	CASSLPQTSGRAYEQYF
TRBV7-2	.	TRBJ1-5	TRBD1	TGTGCCAGCAGCTTGGTGGGACAGGTCCCGCATCAGCCCCAGCATTTT	CASSLVGQVPHQPQHF
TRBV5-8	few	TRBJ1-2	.	TGTGCCAGCATCCTGGGGGTTACTAACTATGGCTACACCTTC	CASILGVTNYGYTF
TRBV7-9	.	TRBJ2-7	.	TGTGCCAGCAGCTTCAAGAACGAGCAGTACTTC	CASSFKNEQYF
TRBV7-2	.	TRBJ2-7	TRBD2	TGTGCCAGCAGCTTAGGCCTAGCGGGAACATCCGAGCAGTACTTC	CASSLGLAGTSEQYF
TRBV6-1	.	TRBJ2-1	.	TGTGCCAGCAGATCGTTAGACAGATACAATGAGCAGTTCTTC	CASRSLDRYNEQFF
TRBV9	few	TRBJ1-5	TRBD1	TGTGCCAGCAGCGGACAGGGAGGCCATCACCAGCCCCAGCATTTT	CASSGQGGHHQPQHF